The 26 T cell receptor beta chains in this list originate from one sample, sequenced in a study of cytomegalovirus exposure and HLA in healthy donors. Amplification used 60 Vbeta primers and 13 Jbeta primers. Data came from immunoSEQ multiplex PCR; TCRdb stores just in-frame clones and leaves some out. In the table there are roughly 89,000 clones, roughly four fifths of which are singletons. Sequencing was performed on PBMCs. The receptors originated from a woman in her 30s in good health and CMV-seronegative.

The V gene is TRBV19, the J gene TRBJ2-1, with TRBD1 matching over 7 bases. The CDR3 covers 17 residues. Germline assignment: CDR1 LNHDA and CDR2 SQIVND (reference sequence). Trimming cost V 6 bases and J 2 bases; bases outside gene matches: 13. The CDR3 spells CASSTRQGDPTYNEQFF. The CDR3 nucleotides are TGTGCCAGTAGCACTCGACAGGGCGATCCAACCTACAATGAGCAGTTCTTC.

This CDR3 reads CASRGQGLETQYF. In nucleotides, the CDR3 is TGTGCCAGCAGAGGGCAGGGCTTGGAGACCCAGTACTTC. The chain couples TRBV28 to TRBJ2-5; weak D call: TRBD1 (5 bases). The ends were cut back, 6 bases at V and 5 bases at J, with 13 bases in the middle. The CDR3 runs to 13 residues. CDR1 and CDR2 from the germline V gene are MDHEN and SYDVKM.

This clone was seen only once. The chain recombines TRBV6-6 with TRBJ1-2; D possibly corresponds to TRBD1 (5 bases). Germline V gene data show CDR1 as MNHNY and CDR2 as SVGAGI (reference sequence). CDR3 length: 12 residues. V was pared by 5 bases and J by 8 bases, with 12 bases between. DNA for the CDR3: TGTGCCAGCAGTACCACAGGTTCAGGCTACACCTTC. This sequence encodes CASSTTGSGYTF.

The genes are TRBV5-1 and TRBJ1-1; D gene unclear. CDR1 and CDR2 from the germline V gene are SGHRS and YFSETQ. Trimming stripped 1 base from V and 8 bases from J, with 18 bases between. CDR3 length: 15 amino acids. The CDR3 is CASSLLAGNSSEAFF. Written as DNA, the CDR3 is TGCGCCAGCAGCTTGTTGGCAGGAAACTCTTCCGAAGCTTTCTTT.

The V and J genes are TRBV28 and TRBJ2-7, with 9 bases aligning to TRBD2. Trimming cost V 6 bases and J 4 bases; bases outside gene matches: 22. The CDR3 runs to 19 residues. Per germline, CDR1 MDHEN and CDR2 SYDVKM. The CDR3 protein is CASSPTQNSGSWPGYEQYF. CDR3 sequence (DNA): TGTGCCAGCAGCCCTACCCAGAATAGCGGGAGTTGGCCTGGGTACGAGCAGTACTTC.

This CDR3 is CASSLAGEGYTF. As DNA, the CDR3 is TGTGCCAGCAGTTTGGCAGGGGAGGGCTACACCTTC. The gene calls are TRBV28 and TRBJ1-2; weak D call: TRBD1 (6 bases). V was pared by 3 bases and J by 8 bases, with 10 bases between. CDR3 length: 12 residues. From germline, CDR1 is MDHEN and CDR2 SYDVKM.

The V gene is TRBV11-2, the J gene TRBJ2-7; 8 nucleotides agree with TRBD1. The CDR3 runs 11 residues. Per the germline V gene, CDR1 is SGHAT and CDR2 is FQNNGV. Losses at the gene ends were 11 bases for V and 3 bases for J; bases not matched to a gene: 3. CDR3 bases: TGTGCCGTACAGGGGGTCTACGAGCAGTACTTC. It encodes CAVQGVYEQYF.

The V and J genes are TRBV15 and TRBJ2-5; a weak D match, TRBD1 (5 bases). Trimming removed 0 bases from V and 4 bases from J, with 9 bases in between. The CDR3 consists of 14 residues. Germline V gene lookup returns CDR1 LNHNV and CDR2 YYDKDF (reference sequence). CDR3 loop: CATSRDWQGETQYF. The CDR3 DNA reads TGTGCCACCAGCAGAGATTGGCAGGGAGAGACCCAGTACTTC. The variable domain in full, with the rest retrieved from reference TRBV15 and TRBJ2-5, is DAMVIQNPRYQVTQFGKPVTLSCSQTLNHNVMYWYQQKSSQAPKLLFHYYDKDFNNEADTPDNFQSRRPNTSFCFLDIRSPGLGDTAMYLCATSRDWQGETQYFGPGTRLLVL.

This clone was seen more than once but under ten times. This sequence joins TRBV19 and TRBJ1-6; D is perhaps TRBD1 (5 bases). V lost 2 bases, J lost 10 bases, and 15 bases lay in between. The CDR3 totals 15 residues. The V gene's germline CDR1 is LNHDA and CDR2 SQIVND (reference sequence). The DNA for the CDR3 is TGTGCCAGTAGTATAATCGGGGGAGTTTTGTCACCCCTCCACTTT. The encoded protein is CASSIIGGVLSPLHF. Together with reference TRBV19 and TRBJ1-6, the CDR3 gives the full variable domain: DGGITQSPKYLFRKEGQNVTLSCEQNLNHDAMYWYRQDPGQGLRLIYYSQIVNDFQKGDIAEGYSVSREKKESFPLTVTSAQKNPTAFYLCASSIIGGVLSPLHFGNGTRLTVT.

The gene calls are TRBV6-5 and TRBJ1-1; D unclear. Per the germline V gene, CDR1 is MNHEY and CDR2 is SVGAGI. The CDR3 is 13 amino acids. The V end lost 5 bases, the J end lost 4 bases, and 11 bases lay between the germline ends. CDR3 bases: TGTGCCAGCAGTAGCTCTCGGGGCACTGAAGCTTTCTTT. Translating it yields CASSSSRGTEAFF.

With respect to this clone: One junction end disagrees with the germline gene, perhaps due to a read error. J is TRBJ2-1 and V is TRBV27; D gene uncertain. The CDR3 consists of 12 residues. Germline-derived CDR1 and CDR2 are MNHEY and SMNVEV (reference sequence). The CDR3 spells CVSSSIYNEQFF. The CDR3 DNA is TGTGTCAGCAGTTCCATCTACAATGAGCAGTTCTTC.

J is TRBJ2-7 and V is TRBV6-1; D is perhaps TRBD2 (5 bases). The ends were cut back, 8 bases at V and 3 bases at J, with 11 bases in the middle. CDR1 MNHNS and CDR2 SASEGT come from the germline V gene. The CDR3 spans 12 residues. The CDR3 protein is CASALAGYEQYF. DNA for the CDR3: TGTGCCAGCGCCCTCGCGGGCTACGAGCAGTACTTC.

The chain employs TRBV4-1 and TRBJ2-3; 7 nucleotides line up with TRBD1. This CDR3 spans 16 amino acids. Germline CDR1 reads MGHRA; CDR2 reads YSYEKL. Losses at the gene ends were 1 base for V and 0 bases for J; bases not matched to a gene: 4. CDR3: CASSQGATGSTDTQYF. CDR3 bases: TGCGCCAGCAGCCAAGGGGCGACAGGGAGCACAGATACGCAGTATTTT.

This clone was picked up a small number of times. V and J are TRBV21-1 and TRBJ1-6; the D call of TRBD1 is as the table states it, not checked on the DNA. TRBV21-1 is flagged as a pseudogene. The CDR3 extends over 16 amino acids. The chain's CDR3 is CASRIKGPGRNSPLHF. The CDR3 DNA follows: TGTGCCAGCAGGATAAAGGGGCCGGGTCGTAATTCACCCCTCCACTTT.

This chain uses TRBV5-8 with TRBJ1-1, with 7 nucleotides matching TRBD1. Germline V CDR1 and CDR2: SGHTS, YDEGEE. Trimming took 4 bases from V and 6 from J; bases not matched to a gene: 9. This CDR3 has 14 residues. The CDR3 DNA sequence: TGTGCCAGCAGCGGACAGGCACCGCGGGCTGAAGCTTTCTTT. Translation: CASSGQAPRAEAFF.

This clone appeared a single time. V usage is TRBV29-1 and J usage is TRBJ1-1; a possible D gene is TRBD1 (6 bases). Trimming pared 6 bases from V and 4 bases from J, leaving 12 bases between. The CDR3 sequence is 12 residues long. Looked up from germline, CDR1 is SQVTM and CDR2 is ANQGSEA. The CDR3 coding sequence is TGCAGCGTGGGTGAAGGGGGCACTGAAGCTTTCTTT. Amino acids: CSVGEGGTEAFF.

The chain joins TRBV6-5 to TRBJ1-3; D perhaps matches TRBD1 (6 bases). CDR3 length: 15 residues. V was pared by 0 bases and J by 4 bases, with 10 bases between. CDR1 is MNHEY, CDR2 SVGAGI, per germline. The CDR3 region has the DNA TGTGCCAGCAGTTACTCGCGCGGGGGCGGAAACACCATATATTTT. Protein product: CASSYSRGGGNTIYF.

The chain couples TRBV4-3 to TRBJ2-7; 12 bases agree with TRBD2. This CDR3 spans 15 amino acids. Germline trimming cut 3 bases from V and 3 bases from J; bases unmatched to any gene: 3. The germline gives CDR1 LGHNA, CDR2 YSLEER. The CDR3 sequence is CASSHRTSGIYEQYF. Written as DNA, the CDR3 is TGCGCCAGCAGCCACCGGACTAGCGGGATCTACGAGCAGTACTTC.

The rearrangement uses TRBV19 and TRBJ1-2; D gene ambiguous. Trimming left V 4 bases short and J 6 bases short, with 9 bases between. The CDR3 runs 12 residues. Germline V CDR1 and CDR2: LNHDA, SQIVND (reference sequence). The CDR3 region has the DNA TGTGCCAGTAGTACCGGGGAGAATGGCTACACCTTC. As protein: CASSTGENGYTF.

This chain connects TRBV7-9 to TRBJ2-7, with a weak D call TRBD1 (5 bases). Trimming stripped 5 bases from V and 5 bases from J, with 10 bases between. This CDR3 spans 12 amino acids. From germline, CDR1 is SEHNR and CDR2 FQNEAQ (reference sequence). CDR3 region: CASSPTAHEQYF. The CDR3, as DNA: TGTGCCAGCAGCCCGACAGCTCACGAGCAGTACTTC.

V usage is TRBV27 and J usage is TRBJ2-3; the D gene is possibly TRBD2 (6 bases). Trimming stripped 0 bases from V and 5 bases from J, with 12 bases between. There are 15 residues in the CDR3. Germline-derived CDR1 and CDR2 are MNHEY and SMNVEV (reference sequence). CDR3 protein: CASSLSSGEGDTQYF. Written as DNA, the CDR3 is TGTGCCAGCAGTTTATCTAGCGGAGAGGGAGATACGCAGTATTTT.

The table lists this clone with a count of one. The chain combines TRBV19 with TRBJ1-2, with D possibly TRBD1 on 6 matching bases. The CDR3 extends over 17 amino acids. V dropped 3 bases and J dropped 0 bases, with 17 bases sitting between them. Germline CDR1 and CDR2: LNHDA and SQIVND (reference sequence). CDR3 loop: CASSISGDRLANYGYTF. The DNA of the CDR3 is TGTGCCAGTAGTATTTCAGGGGACCGACTCGCTAACTATGGCTACACCTTC.

This rearrangement joins TRBV5-8 to TRBJ2-7; D remains unclear. The ends were cut back, 2 bases at V and 3 bases at J, with 12 bases in the middle. Per germline, CDR1 SGHTS and CDR2 YDEGEE. This CDR3 spans 14 amino acids. The CDR3, as DNA: TGTGCCAGCAGCTTCAAATCTGAGTTCTACGAGCAGTACTTC. Protein sequence: CASSFKSEFYEQYF.

V and J are TRBV27 and TRBJ1-4; no firm D call. Germline values: CDR1 MNHEY, CDR2 SMNVEV (reference sequence). Trimming took off 9 bases at V and 8 bases at J, with 22 bases between the two ends. The CDR3 spans 15 residues. CDR3 sequence reads: CASSDGPRHSEKLFF. CDR3 nucleotide sequence: TGTGCCAGTTCAGACGGTCCCCGACATTCGGAAAAACTGTTTTTT.

The chain recombines TRBV2 with TRBJ2-1; D is possibly TRBD1 (5 bases). The germline V gene has CDR1 SNHLY and CDR2 FYNNEI. Trimming removed 5 bases at V and 7 bases at J, with 21 bases between. The CDR3 spans 16 residues. CDR3 in DNA: TGTGCCAGCAGTATAAGGACACGAGCAGATAAGAATGAGCAGTTCTTC. Translated, it gives CASSIRTRADKNEQFF.

The rearrangement uses TRBV7-9 and TRBJ2-1; 8 bases map to TRBD1. V was pared by 5 bases and J by 3 bases, with 12 bases of the junction left unmatched. Germline CDR1 SEHNR, CDR2 FQNEAQ (reference sequence). The CDR3 runs 17 residues. CDR3 nucleotide sequence: TGTGCCAGCAGCCCAATAACCGGACAGGGATTCTACAATGAGCAGTTCTTC. Protein: CASSPITGQGFYNEQFF.